The entry below gives a single T cell receptor beta chain sequence along with its context. What it binds is unknown. In germline, CDR1 is MNHEY, CDR2 SMNVEV (reference sequence). This CDR3 region has 13 residues. This specimen comes from a study of shared clonotypes between healthy human individuals. Study-wide results and limits: Clonotypes shared by all four donors outscored non-shared clonotypes in generation probability.

The authors distributed each subset's genomic DNA evenly over several immunoSEQ plates. Here immunoSEQ multiplex PCR was the method, and the copy in TCRdb shows in-frame clones only, minus some. This sample has millions of clones; about 95% occur once, and the top ten carry more than 0.95%. CD45RO-negative, CCR7-selected cells formed the naive CD8 fraction, which excluded terminally differentiated effector memory CD45RA+ cells. The TCR comes from a man aged 18 to 29 in good health. Sequencing was performed on naive CD8+ T cells sorted from blood. This chain links TRBV27 with TRBJ2-5, with D perhaps given as TRBD1 or TRBD2 (5 bases each). The J call may not be correct, given that the DNA end is closer to TRBJ2-7. The CDR3 DNA is TGTGCCAGCAGTTTATCGGGACCCTACGAGCAGTACTTC. This encodes CASSLSGPYEQYF.